The next 14 T cell receptor beta chains were all read from a single sample in a study of T cell responses to AZD1222 COVID-19 vaccine. Data came from immunoSEQ multiplex PCR; TCRdb stores just in-frame clones and leaves some out. Of some 200,000 clones detected, roughly nine tenths appear once; the ten largest clones hold about 1.7%. Sequenced here: peripheral blood, sampled 28 days after the second AZD1222 dose. All receptors derive from an adult who received the AZD1222 COVID-19 vaccine.

This chain joins TRBV6-5 and TRBJ2-3; the match to TRBD2 covers 10 bases. Per the germline V gene, CDR1 is MNHEY and CDR2 is SVGAGI. The CDR3 length is 16 residues. V shed 2 bases and J 2 bases; nucleotides not matched to a gene: 4. This CDR3 reads CASSYGLAGVTDTQYF. In nucleotides, the CDR3 is TGTGCCAGCAGTTACGGGCTAGCGGGGGTCACAGATACGCAGTATTTT.

The rearrangement links TRBV7-3 to TRBJ2-3; weak D call: TRBD1 (5 bases). The CDR3 contains 13 residues. The germline V gene has CDR1 SGHTA and CDR2 FQGTGA. V was clipped by 2 bases and J by 6 bases, with 9 bases between them. CDR3 sequence reads: CASSLGALDTQYF. CDR3 DNA sequence: TGTGCCAGCAGCTTAGGGGCCTTGGATACGCAGTATTTT.

The chain carries TRBV6-5 and TRBJ1-6; TRBD1 aligns across 7 bases. J lost 7 bases, V lost 6 bases, and 9 bases had no gene match. CDR1 is MNHEY, CDR2 SVGAGI, per germline. The CDR3 extends over 15 amino acids. The CDR3 DNA sequence: TGTGCCAGCAGACGAGGGACAGACGGAAATTCACCCCTCCACTTT. Its protein product is CASRRGTDGNSPLHF.

V is TRBV5-6 and J is TRBJ2-7; D unresolved. The germline gives CDR1 SGHDT, CDR2 YYEEEE. This CDR3 has 15 amino acids. Trimming pared 0 bases from V and 0 bases from J, leaving 10 bases between. The CDR3 DNA sequence: TGTGCCAGCAGCTTGGGCACGAAAAGCTCCTACGAGCAGTACTTC. It encodes CASSLGTKSSYEQYF.

The V gene is TRBV30, the J gene TRBJ2-5; D is unclear. Germline V gene sequence: CDR1 GTSNPN, CDR2 SVGIG (reference sequence). The CDR3 is 12 amino acids. V dropped 2 bases and J dropped 5 bases, with 9 bases sitting between them. The CDR3 region has the DNA TGTGCCTGGAGTCCAGCGCGGGAGACCCAGTACTTC. As protein: CAWSPARETQYF.

The chain is built from TRBV15 and TRBJ1-5; no definite D call. Per the germline V gene, CDR1 is LNHNV and CDR2 is YYDKDF (reference sequence). This CDR3 has 19 amino acids. Deletions cut 3 bases from V and 0 bases from J, with 21 bases between. The CDR3 loop reads CATSSSKQSSLLSNQPQHF. CDR3 DNA: TGTGCCACCAGCAGTAGCAAACAGTCATCCTTACTTAGCAATCAGCCCCAGCATTTT.

The V gene is TRBV27, the J gene TRBJ1-1, with D hard to call. CDR1 is MNHEY, CDR2 SMNVEV, per germline (reference sequence). The CDR3 is 14 residues long. V was shortened by 5 bases and J by 0 bases, with 10 bases between the two germline ends. The chain's CDR3 is CASSTLGLNTEAFF. Here the CDR3 DNA reads TGTGCCAGCAGTACCCTAGGGCTGAACACTGAAGCTTTCTTT.

The chain uses TRBV18 and TRBJ2-1; TRBD2 aligns across 8 bases. Germline CDR1 KGHSH, CDR2 LQKENI. The CDR3 sequence is 22 residues long. V dropped 0 bases and J dropped 6; count of bases not matched to a gene: 25. The CDR3 spells CASSPPVLPRRGVLFSSNEQFF. CDR3 DNA: TGTGCCAGCTCACCACCGGTCCTTCCGCGGCGGGGGGTTCTCTTCTCGTCCAATGAGCAGTTCTTC.

The chain recombines TRBV2 with TRBJ1-2; D possibly corresponds to TRBD1 (6 bases). V gave up 6 bases and J gave up 7 bases, with 15 bases separating them. Germline lookup yields CDR1 SNHLY and CDR2 FYNNEI. The CDR3 has 13 residues. The CDR3 loop is CASSPGAAPGYTF. CDR3 bases: TGTGCCAGCAGCCCGGGGGCAGCCCCTGGCTACACCTTC.

The chain has TRBV7-9 and TRBJ1-1; D is unclear. The CDR3 loop spans 13 amino acids. With 1 base removed from V and 3 bases from J, the gap between germline ends came to 6 bases. Germline CDR1 SEHNR, CDR2 FQNEAQ (reference sequence). CDR3 protein: CASSLGTHTEAFF. The CDR3 DNA reads TGTGCCAGCAGCTTAGGAACCCACACTGAAGCTTTCTTT.

This chain connects TRBV5-6 to TRBJ1-6, with no clear D. The germline V and J ends were trimmed by 3 bases and 3 bases, with 7 bases remaining between them. The germline gives CDR1 SGHDT, CDR2 YYEEEE. The CDR3 totals 14 residues. CDR3 DNA sequence: TGTGCCAGCAGCTCTTATTTCTATAATTCACCCCTCCACTTT. It encodes CASSSYFYNSPLHF.

The rearrangement uses TRBV6-2 or TRBV6-3 and TRBJ1-1; TRBD1 is a possible D gene (6 bases). CDR3 length: 16 amino acids. V shed 2 bases and J shed 2 bases, with 15 bases lying between them. CDR1 and CDR2 from the germline V gene are MNHEY and SVGEGT. The CDR3 here is CASSYRGRGANTEAFF. The CDR3 region has the DNA TGTGCCAGCAGTTACCGGGGGAGGGGGGCTAACACTGAAGCTTTCTTT.

The chain links TRBV6-5 to TRBJ2-1; weak D call: TRBD1 (7 bases). CDR1 and CDR2 from the germline V gene are MNHEY and SVGAGI. The CDR3 is 15 amino acids. V gave up 5 bases and J gave up 6 bases, with 17 bases separating them. CDR3 sequence: CASSRQGGQVNEQFF. The CDR3 nucleotides read TGTGCCAGCAGTCGCCAGGGGGGTCAAGTCAATGAGCAGTTCTTC.

The J gene is TRBJ2-2, the V gene TRBV7-9, with 10 positions matching TRBD2. CDR1 SEHNR and CDR2 FQNEAQ come from the germline V gene (reference sequence). The V segment lost 1 base and the J segment 6 bases; nucleotides outside the gene matches: 2. The CDR3 length is 15 residues. As DNA, the CDR3 is TGTGCCAGCAGCTTAGGAGCGGGAGGGCCCGGGGAGCTGTTTTTT. Protein sequence: CASSLGAGGPGELFF.